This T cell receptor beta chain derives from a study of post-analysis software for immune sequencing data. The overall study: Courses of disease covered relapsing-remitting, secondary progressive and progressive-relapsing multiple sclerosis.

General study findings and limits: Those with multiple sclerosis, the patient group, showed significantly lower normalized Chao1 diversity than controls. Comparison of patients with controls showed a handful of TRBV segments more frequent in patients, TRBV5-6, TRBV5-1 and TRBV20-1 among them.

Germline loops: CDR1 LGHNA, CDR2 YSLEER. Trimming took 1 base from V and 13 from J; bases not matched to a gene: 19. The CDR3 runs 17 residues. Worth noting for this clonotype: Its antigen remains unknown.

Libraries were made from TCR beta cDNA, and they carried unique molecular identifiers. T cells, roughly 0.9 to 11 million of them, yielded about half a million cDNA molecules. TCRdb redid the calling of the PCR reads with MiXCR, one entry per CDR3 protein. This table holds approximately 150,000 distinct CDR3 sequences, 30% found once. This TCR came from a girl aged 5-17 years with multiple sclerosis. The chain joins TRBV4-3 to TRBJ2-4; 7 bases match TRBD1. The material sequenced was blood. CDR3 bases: TGCGCCAGCAGCCAAGTCTCCCTAAGGGTCCCAGGGGGAGAGCAGTACTTC. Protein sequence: CASSQVSLRVPGGEQYF.